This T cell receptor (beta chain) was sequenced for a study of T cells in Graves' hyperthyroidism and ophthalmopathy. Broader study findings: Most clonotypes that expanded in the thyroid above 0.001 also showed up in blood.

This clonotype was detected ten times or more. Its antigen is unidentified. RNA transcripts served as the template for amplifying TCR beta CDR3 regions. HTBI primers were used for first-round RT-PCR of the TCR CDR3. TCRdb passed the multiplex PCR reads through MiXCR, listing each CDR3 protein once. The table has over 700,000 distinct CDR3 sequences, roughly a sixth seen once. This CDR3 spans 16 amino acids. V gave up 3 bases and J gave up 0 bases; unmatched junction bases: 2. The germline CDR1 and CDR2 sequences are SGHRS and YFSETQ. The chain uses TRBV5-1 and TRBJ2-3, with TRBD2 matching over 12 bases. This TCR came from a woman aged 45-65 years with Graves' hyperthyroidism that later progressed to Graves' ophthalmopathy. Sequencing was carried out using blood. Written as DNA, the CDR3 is TGCGCCAGCAGCTACGGACTAGCGGGGAGCACAGATACGCAGTATTTT. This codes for CASSYGLAGSTDTQYF.